A single sample is the source of the 8 T cell receptor beta chains below, sequenced in a study of CD8+CD57+ T cells in acquired aplastic anemia. Genomic DNA constituted the template upon which TCR beta VDJ and CDR3 profiling was performed. MiXCR was run by TCRdb on the reads, yielding one entry per CDR3 protein. The sample consists of around 190,000 distinct CDR3 sequences, approximately 48% of them appearing once. All sequencing subjects had displayed CD8+CD57+ cell expansion on flow cytometry. Sequencing was performed on sorted CD4+, CD8+, or CD8+CD57+ T cells (not recorded which) from PBMCs. The receptors originated from a human donor with aplastic anemia.

This clonotype was recorded at least ten times. J is TRBJ1-1 and V is TRBV7-2, with a possible D match to TRBD1 (5 bases). The V end was cut by 6 bases, the J end by 0 bases, with 14 bases between. Germline CDR1 and CDR2: SGHTA and FQGNSA. The CDR3 consists of 15 residues. In DNA form, the CDR3 reads TGTGCCAGCAGACTAACAGGCGCGATGAACACTGAAGCTTTCTTT. This encodes CASRLTGAMNTEAFF.

The rearrangement links TRBV5-1 to TRBJ2-7; 9 bases fit TRBD2. The V segment lost 2 bases and the J segment 0 bases; nucleotides outside the gene matches: 3. In germline, CDR1 is SGHRS, CDR2 YFSETQ. This CDR3 region has 15 residues. The CDR3 DNA is TGCGCCAGCAGCTTTGCGGGAGGGAGCTCCTACGAGCAGTACTTC. This encodes CASSFAGGSSYEQYF.

In this sample, this clonotype turned up many times. The J gene is TRBJ2-5, the V gene TRBV24-1; D is ambiguous. The germline V gene has CDR1 KGHDR and CDR2 SFDVKD. Between the trimmed V and J ends, which lost 2 bases and 4 bases, there was a span of 16 bases. The CDR3 loop spans 16 amino acids. The CDR3 bases are TGTGCCACCAGTGATTCCCGACATGGTTCTTTAGAGACCCAGTACTTC. Translated, it gives CATSDSRHGSLETQYF.

CDR3 sequence: CATRDGGGGNQPQHF. The DNA of the CDR3 is TGTGCCACCAGAGATGGAGGGGGGGGCAATCAGCCCCAGCATTTT. V gene TRBV24-1 combines with J gene TRBJ1-5; tentative D call: TRBD1 (6 bases). The CDR3 runs to 15 residues. The V gene's germline CDR1 is KGHDR and CDR2 SFDVKD. Deletions cut 7 bases from V and 2 bases from J, with 14 bases between.

The chain carries TRBV7-2 and TRBJ1-1, with D perhaps matching TRBD1 (5 bases). The CDR3 contains 14 residues. CDR1 is SGHTA and CDR2 is FQGNSA in the germline V gene. The ends were cut back, 4 bases at V and 5 bases at J, with 14 bases in the middle. Here the CDR3 reads CASSSPGTLTEAFF. The CDR3 DNA reads TGTGCCAGCAGCTCTCCCGGGACGCTGACTGAAGCTTTCTTT.

This chain connects TRBV10-2 to TRBJ1-6, with a tentative D call TRBD1 (5 bases). Germline CDR1 reads WSHSY; CDR2 reads SAAADI. V lost 3 bases and J lost 9, with 21 bases in between. The CDR3 totals 17 residues. CDR3 protein: CASSEGLSGYRSSPLHF. The DNA of the CDR3 is TGCGCCAGCAGTGAAGGGCTATCGGGGTACAGGTCTTCACCCCTCCACTTT.

The chain couples TRBV7-9 to TRBJ1-2; D remains unclear. Trimming removed 3 bases at V and 4 bases at J, with 9 bases between. CDR1 and CDR2 from the germline V gene are SEHNR and FQNEAQ (reference sequence). The CDR3 extends over 13 amino acids. CDR3: CASSLTKFYGYTF. For the CDR3, the DNA is TGTGCCAGCAGCTTGACTAAATTCTATGGCTACACCTTC.

The J gene is TRBJ2-7, the V gene TRBV10-2; 12 bases agree with TRBD2. The junction had 6 bases not matched to a gene; V was cut back by 2 bases and J by 4 bases. The germline gives CDR1 WSHSY, CDR2 SAAADI. The CDR3 is 16 residues long. The CDR3, as DNA: TGCGCCAGCAGTGAGAGGGGACTAGCGGGCCTTTACGAGCAGTACTTC. Its protein product is CASSERGLAGLYEQYF.